This passage covers 22 T cell receptor beta chains from one sample sequenced in a study of T cell clonality in common variable immunodeficiency. The repertoire was sequenced with immunoSEQ multiplex PCR; TCRdb's copy has only in-frame clones and lacks some. Altogether 35,000 to 55,000 clones were found in the sample, and no singletons occur. Sequences were obtained from peripheral blood mononuclear cells. The source of these receptors is a person aged 18-69 years in good health.

This clone appeared many times. Here the CDR3 reads CAIRGGQSTEAFF. The sequenced part of the CDR3 DNA is TGTGCCATCAGGGGGGGACAGTCCACTGAA. The V call is TRBV10-3, the J call TRBJ1-1; TRBD1 aligns across 7 bases. The read falls 3 residues short of the CDR3 end, and the missing part is taken from the germline J gene. The germline V gene has CDR1 ENHRY and CDR2 SYGVKD. Germline trimming cut 6 bases from V and 4 bases from J; bases unmatched to any gene: 5. This CDR3 region has 13 residues.

This clone was observed at least ten times. Sequencing ends 3 residues short of the CDR3 end; the germline J gene provides the rest. The chain has TRBV5-4 and TRBJ1-4, with D possibly being TRBD1 (6 bases). From germline, CDR1 is SGHNT and CDR2 YYREEE (reference sequence). The V and J ends lost 2 bases and 5 bases respectively, with 10 bases between them. This CDR3 has 14 amino acids. The covered CDR3 bases are TGTGCCAGCAGCTTCGGACAGCGGAATGAAAAA. Its translation: CASSFGQRNEK. The complete CDR3 reads CASSFGQRNEKLFF.

This clone showed up many times. The read ends 3 residues before the CDR3 terminus; that terminus is restored from the germline J gene. V usage is TRBV7-8 and J usage is TRBJ2-1, with D tentatively TRBD1 (5 bases). Trimming shortened V by 2 bases and J by 2 bases, and 13 bases separated the two germline ends. From germline, CDR1 is SGHVS and CDR2 FQNEAQ. The CDR3 sequence is 16 residues long. The CDR3 sequence is CASSLPAGYTYNEQFF. The sequenced CDR3 bases are TGTGCCAGCAGCTTACCGGCAGGGTATACCTACAATGAG. Full variable domain (outside the CDR3, taken from reference TRBV7-8 and TRBJ2-1): GAGVSQSPRYKVAKRGQDVALRCDPISGHVSLFWYQQALGQGPEFLTYFQNEAQLDKSGLPSDRFFAERPEGSVSTLKIQRTQQEDSAVYLCASSLPAGYTYNEQFFGPGTRLTVL.

This clone was seen at least ten times. Coverage ceases 3 residues before the CDR3 finishes, and the germline J gene fills in the end. The V gene is TRBV29-1, the J gene TRBJ2-7; the match to TRBD1 covers 8 bases. The CDR3 spans 13 residues. Germline CDR1 is SQVTM and CDR2 is ANQGSEA. V trimming: 1 base; J trimming: 5 bases; junction bases outside the gene matches: 4. The chain's CDR3 is CSVEVDRVNEQYF. The CDR3 bases that were read are TGCAGCGTTGAAGTGGACAGGGTTAACGAG.

This clone showed up many times. The read gets to within 3 residues of the CDR3 end, and the germline J gene fills in the rest. The chain couples TRBV23-1 to TRBJ1-5; unclear D gene. TRBV23-1 is recorded as an ORF, its role being uncertain. The CDR3 length is 17 residues. CDR3 sequence: CASSQDYGQPFQLPQHF. The part of the CDR3 DNA that was read is TGCGCCAGCAGTCAAGATTATGGGCAACCTTTCCAGTTACCC.

This clone was found many times. The read gets to within 3 residues of the CDR3 end, and the germline J gene fills in the rest. The rearrangement links TRBV5-4 to TRBJ1-1; no firm D call. Germline V gene lookup returns CDR1 SGHNT and CDR2 YYREEE (reference sequence). The CDR3 length is 12 residues. V lost 4 bases to trimming and J lost 2 bases, with 6 bases between them. CDR3 DNA (partial): TGTGCCAGCAGCACAATAAACACTGAA. Translating it yields CASSTINTE. The whole CDR3 reads CASSTINTEAFF. The entire variable domain, with the rest obtained from reference TRBV5-4 and TRBJ1-1, is as follows: ETGVTQSPTHLIKTRGQQVTLRCSSQSGHNTVSWYQQALGQGPQFIFQYYREEENGRGNFPPRFSGLQFPNYSSELNVNALELDDSALYLCASSTINTEAFFGQGTRLTVV.

This clone was seen ten or more times. The read ends 3 residues early relative to the CDR3; the germline J gene fills the gap. The gene calls are TRBV12-3 or TRBV12-4 and TRBJ1-4, with 7 bases identical to TRBD1. CDR3 length equals 15 residues. The J segment lost 6 bases and the V segment lost 5 bases, leaving 9 bases of the junction unmatched. CDR3 region: CASSPGQEVYEKLFF. The sequenced part of the CDR3 DNA is TGTGCCAGCAGTCCCGGACAGGAGGTATATGAAAAA.

At least ten counts were recorded for this clone. The read stops 3 residues short of the end of the CDR3; the missing end is completed from the germline J gene. The rearrangement links TRBV18 to TRBJ2-2; 13 bases are shared with TRBD2. Germline V gene data show CDR1 as KGHSH and CDR2 as LQKENI. The CDR3 totals 16 residues. V shed 3 bases and J 4 bases; nucleotides not matched to a gene: 2. The CDR3 loop reads CASSPGLAGTTGELFF. CDR3 DNA, as far as it was read: TGTGCCAGCTCACCGGGACTAGCGGGGACCACCGGGGAG. Variable domain in full (rest from reference TRBV18 and TRBJ2-2): NAGVMQNPRHLVRRRGQEARLRCSPMKGHSHVYWYRQLPEEGLKFMVYLQKENIIDESGMPKERFSAEFPKEGPSILRIQQVVRGDSAAYFCASSPGLAGTTGELFFGEGSRLTVL.

This clone was seen many times. The read is 3 residues too short to cover the CDR3 end, so that end is filled in from the germline J gene. This chain uses TRBV2 with TRBJ1-6; weak D call: TRBD1 (5 bases). CDR3 size: 14 residues. Germline V gene lookup returns CDR1 SNHLY and CDR2 FYNNEI. CDR3: CASSPRTGERSLHF. CDR3 DNA (partial): TGTGCCAGCAGCCCAAGGACGGGGGAGAGGTCC.

This clone was counted a few times. The read ends 3 residues early relative to the CDR3; the germline J gene fills the gap. This rearrangement joins TRBV2 to TRBJ2-3, with TRBD1 as a possible D gene (6 bases). V gave up 1 base and J gave up 4 bases, with 12 bases separating them. CDR1 is SNHLY and CDR2 is FYNNEI in the germline V gene. The CDR3 is 15 amino acids. The CDR3 here is CASSEGFGTSDTQYF. CDR3 DNA (partial): TGTGCCAGCAGTGAAGGGTTCGGGACATCAGATACG. Using reference TRBV2 and TRBJ2-3 for the parts outside the CDR3, the full variable domain is EPEVTQTPSHQVTQMGQEVILRCVPISNHLYFYWYRQILGQKVEFLVSFYNNEISEKSEIFDDQFSVERPDGSNFTLKIRSTKLEDSAMYFCASSEGFGTSDTQYFGPGTRLTVL.

At least ten counts were recorded for this clone. Sequencing ends 3 residues short of the CDR3 end; the germline J gene provides the rest. The rearrangement links TRBV7-2 to TRBJ2-7; D is possibly TRBD1 (7 bases). CDR3 length: 13 residues. The germline V gene has CDR1 SGHTA and CDR2 FQGNSA. V was trimmed by 5 bases and J by 1 base, leaving 9 bases between them. CDR3 region: CASSAGGSYEQYF. Partial CDR3 DNA: TGTGCCAGCAGCGCAGGGGGGTCCTACGAG.

The table lists this clone with many counts. The sequenced fragment ends 3 residues before the CDR3 boundary, so the rest is inferred from the germline J gene. This rearrangement joins TRBV12-5 to TRBJ1-2; tentative D call: TRBD1 (5 bases). Trimming shortened V by 3 bases and J by 1 base, and 12 bases separated the two germline ends. This CDR3 is built from 15 residues. CDR1 is LGHNT, CDR2 FRNRAP, per germline. The CDR3 reads CASGFPTVLNYGYTF. The CDR3 bases that were read are TGTGCTAGTGGTTTCCCGACAGTTCTTAACTATGGC.

The table lists this clone with many counts. The CDR3 end falls 3 residues outside the read, so it is completed with the germline J gene. The chain uses TRBV30 and TRBJ1-6, with D tentatively TRBD1 (5 bases). Germline V gene lookup returns CDR1 GTSNPN and CDR2 SVGIG (reference sequence). CDR3 size: 14 residues. The sequenced CDR3 bases are TGTGCTCGTGGAAGCGGGGACCCTAATTCACCC. It translates to CARGSGDPNSP. The whole CDR3 protein reads CARGSGDPNSPLHF. Drawing the rest from reference TRBV30 and TRBJ1-6, the complete variable domain is SQTIHQWPATLVQPVGSPLSLECTVEGTSNPNLYWYRQAAGRGLQLLFYSVGIGQISSEVPQNLSASRPQDRQFILSSKKLLLSDSGFYLCARGSGDPNSPLHFGNGTRLTVT.

In this sample, this clone turned up many times. The read finishes 3 residues shy of the CDR3 end, and the germline J gene is used to complete it. The V call is TRBV6-2 or TRBV6-3, the J call TRBJ1-2; no reliable D call. CDR3 length: 11 residues. Germline assignment: CDR1 MNHEY and CDR2 SVGEGT. V lost 5 bases and J 4 bases, leaving 5 bases between the germline ends. The CDR3 protein is CASSKAYGYTF. The DNA read from the CDR3 is TGTGCCAGCAGTAAGGCCTATGGC.

This clone was seen at least ten times. The read terminates 3 residues before the CDR3 end, so the remaining end is supplied by the germline J gene. The rearrangement links TRBV10-3 to TRBJ2-5, with D possibly being TRBD2 (5 bases). The V end lost 4 bases, the J end lost 5 bases, and 11 bases lay between the germline ends. Germline-derived CDR1 and CDR2 are ENHRY and SYGVKD. CDR3 length: 13 residues. The sequenced CDR3 bases are TGTGCCATCAGTGTCGATTTAGCGGAGACC. This encodes CAISVDLAET. The entire CDR3 protein reads CAISVDLAETQYF.

This clone was counted many times. This CDR3 is CASSSNPRSGALHF. Partial CDR3 DNA: TGTGCCAGCAGTTCCAACCCTCGGTCGGGGGCC. J is TRBJ1-6 and V is TRBV7-3; possibly TRBD1 for D (5 bases). The read terminates 3 residues before the CDR3 end, so the remaining end is supplied by the germline J gene. This CDR3 has 14 residues. Germline V CDR1 and CDR2: SGHTA, FQGTGA.

This clone was seen many times. From the germline J gene comes the end of the CDR3, since the read stops 3 residues before it. This sequence joins TRBV20-1 and TRBJ1-2; D uncertain. Looked up from germline, CDR1 is DFQATT and CDR2 is SNEGSKA (reference sequence). The germline V and J ends were trimmed by 0 bases and 0 bases, with 5 bases remaining between them. The CDR3 sequence is 13 residues long. The sequenced part of the CDR3 DNA is TGCAGTGCTAGAGACAGAGCTAACTATGGC. This encodes CSARDRANYG. The CDR3 reads in full as CSARDRANYGYTF.

This clone was seen at least ten times. The observed sequence ends 3 residues before the CDR3 terminus, with the missing tail filled in from the germline J gene. The V and J genes are TRBV30 and TRBJ1-1; 8 positions agree with TRBD1. Germline assignment: CDR1 GTSNPN and CDR2 SVGIG (reference sequence). This CDR3 contains 14 residues. V gave up 2 bases and J gave up 3 bases; unmatched junction bases: 5. CDR3 in amino acids: CAWSHRGGDTEAFF. CDR3 bases read: TGTGCCTGGAGTCACAGGGGGGGGGACACTGAA.

Ten or more counts support this clone. From the germline J gene comes the end of the CDR3, since the read stops 3 residues before it. The chain couples TRBV27 to TRBJ1-6, with D perhaps TRBD1 (5 bases). This CDR3 comprises 15 residues. V shed 5 bases and J shed 4 bases, with 12 bases lying between them. Germline CDR1 MNHEY, CDR2 SMNVEV (reference sequence). Partial CDR3 DNA: TGTGCCAGCAGTCTCCAGTCAGGGTATAATTCACCC. It encodes CASSLQSGYNSP. The whole CDR3 protein is CASSLQSGYNSPLHF.

This clone was counted at least ten times. The read terminates 3 residues before the CDR3 end, so the remaining end is supplied by the germline J gene. This rearrangement joins TRBV20-1 to TRBJ2-1; D is undetermined. CDR1 is DFQATT and CDR2 is SNEGSKA in the germline V gene (reference sequence). This CDR3 has 15 amino acids. The ends were cut back, 2 bases at V and 0 bases at J, with 11 bases in the middle. The CDR3 spells CSARCFDCSYNEQFF. Partial CDR3 DNA: TGCAGTGCTAGATGTTTTGACTGCTCCTACAATGAG.

This clone was seen many times. The CDR3 spells CASSTPTGGYQPQHF. Incomplete CDR3 DNA: TGTGCCAGTAGTACTCCAACAGGGGGCTATCAGCCC. The chain combines TRBV19 with TRBJ1-5, with 9 positions matching TRBD1. With the read ending 3 residues before the CDR3 end, the germline J gene is used to fill in that end. This CDR3 has 15 residues. Germline V gene lookup returns CDR1 LNHDA and CDR2 SQIVND (reference sequence). The junction had 6 bases not matched to a gene; V was cut back by 4 bases and J by 5 bases.

This clone was detected many times. Read sequence stops 3 residues before the CDR3 end, and the germline J gene provides the missing end. This chain uses TRBV20-1 with TRBJ2-3; TRBD2 is a possible D gene (5 bases). Germline CDR1 and CDR2: DFQATT and SNEGSKA (reference sequence). Trimming cost V 6 bases and J 3 bases, with 13 bases left between them. This CDR3 contains 13 residues. The CDR3 protein is CSATGSGTDTQYF. The CDR3 DNA, read in part, is TGCAGTGCAACGGGCAGCGGAACAGATACG.